These 19 T cell receptor beta chains originate from one sample sequenced in a study of memory CD4+ T cells and cytomegalovirus serostatus. TCRdb's table, derived via immunoSEQ multiplex PCR, lists solely in-frame clones and lacks some. The sample contains around 62,000 clones, roughly three quarters of which appear only once. Single viable CD3+CD4+CD8-CD45RO+ cells were sorted as the memory CD4+ T cells. The source material was memory CD4+ T cells from blood. The receptors come from an adult in good health and CMV-seropositive.

The chain employs TRBV5-5 and TRBJ2-2, with 8 bases fitting TRBD1. V shed 1 base and J 3 bases; nucleotides not matched to a gene: 2. CDR1 SGHKS and CDR2 YYEKEE come from the germline V gene (reference sequence). CDR3 length: 15 residues. In nucleotides, the CDR3 is TGTGCCAGCAGCTTGACGACAGGGGACACCGGGGAGCTGTTTTTT. Protein sequence: CASSLTTGDTGELFF.

This clone was counted at least ten times. The chain uses TRBV9 and TRBJ2-2, with a tentative D call TRBD1 (6 bases). Per the germline V gene, CDR1 is SGDLS and CDR2 is YYNGEE. This CDR3 comprises 15 residues. The V and J ends lost 2 bases and 9 bases respectively, with 17 bases between them. CDR3 in amino acids: CASSVSPGDVRELFF. In DNA, the CDR3 is TGTGCCAGCAGCGTTTCTCCAGGGGACGTCAGGGAGCTGTTTTTT.

The V gene is TRBV27, the J gene TRBJ2-5, with a tentative D call TRBD1 (5 bases). Germline CDR1 MNHEY, CDR2 SMNVEV (reference sequence). Between the trimmed V and J ends, which lost 10 bases and 2 bases, there was a span of 8 bases. This CDR3 has 11 amino acids. CDR3 nucleotide sequence: TGTGCCAACCGGACACAAGAGACCCAGTACTTC. Translating gives CANRTQETQYF.

CDR3 loop: CASGWGGDTEAFF. The CDR3 DNA reads TGTGCCAGCGGCTGGGGGGGTGACACTGAAGCTTTCTTT. This sequence joins TRBV4-2 and TRBJ1-1; D might be TRBD1 (5 bases). The CDR3 runs to 13 residues. V lost 8 bases, J lost 3 bases, and 13 bases lay in between. Germline V gene sequence: CDR1 LGHNA, CDR2 YNFKEQ.

This chain joins TRBV4-1 and TRBJ2-5, with D unclear. This CDR3 spans 13 amino acids. CDR1 MGHRA and CDR2 YSYEKL come from the germline V gene. Trimming removed 1 base at V and 2 bases at J, with 5 bases between. DNA for the CDR3: TGCGCCAGCAGCCAAGGACGGCAAGAGACCCAGTACTTC. Protein sequence: CASSQGRQETQYF.

This chain joins TRBV5-5 and TRBJ2-7; TRBD1 agrees at 7 bases. The V segment lost 4 bases and the J segment 6 bases; nucleotides outside the gene matches: 4. The CDR3 extends over 12 amino acids. Germline V gene lookup returns CDR1 SGHKS and CDR2 YYEKEE (reference sequence). The CDR3 here is CASSRDRLEQYF. The CDR3 DNA is TGTGCCAGCAGCCGGGACAGACTCGAGCAGTACTTC.

The J gene is TRBJ2-6, the V gene TRBV11-3, with D unclear. V lost 2 bases and J 4 bases, leaving 3 bases between the germline ends. This CDR3 contains 13 residues. Germline CDR1 is SGHNT and CDR2 is YENEEA. CDR3 loop: CASSLPGANVLTF. DNA of the CDR3: TGTGCCAGCAGCTTACCCGGGGCCAACGTCCTGACTTTC.

The chain has TRBV2 and TRBJ2-5; D gene ambiguous. V was trimmed by 2 bases and J by 5 bases, leaving 3 bases between them. The CDR3 length is 11 residues. CDR1 and CDR2 (germline): SNHLY, FYNNEI. CDR3 protein: CASSELETQYF. The CDR3 DNA sequence: TGTGCCAGCAGTGAACTGGAGACCCAGTACTTC.

The chain links TRBV29-1 to TRBJ2-4, with D perhaps TRBD1 (6 bases). Germline values: CDR1 SQVTM, CDR2 ANQGSEA. The CDR3 has 11 residues. Trimming pared 6 bases from V and 6 bases from J, leaving 9 bases between. The DNA for the CDR3 is TGCAGCGTCCCACAGGGAAACATTCAGTACTTC. This gives the protein CSVPQGNIQYF.

J is TRBJ2-3 and V is TRBV5-6; D uncertain. CDR1 is SGHDT, CDR2 YYEEEE, per germline. V lost 1 base and J 7 bases, leaving 10 bases between the germline ends. The CDR3 contains 13 residues. CDR3 coding DNA: TGTGCCAGCAGCTTGATAAGTTTTTATACGCAGTATTTT. Amino acids: CASSLISFYTQYF.

The chain employs TRBV2 and TRBJ1-2, with TRBD1 identical over 10 bases. Germline V CDR1 and CDR2: SNHLY, FYNNEI. V shed 5 bases, J shed 4 bases, and the junction held 7 bases outside the gene matches. This CDR3 is 15 amino acids long. The CDR3 sequence is CASSPGQGVGYGYTF. CDR3 nucleotide sequence: TGTGCCAGCAGTCCCGGACAGGGGGTTGGCTATGGCTACACCTTC.

The chain is built from TRBV7-2 and TRBJ1-5; D call uncertain. The CDR3 is 17 residues long. V dropped 4 bases and J dropped 9 bases, with 25 bases sitting between them. Germline CDR1 is SGHTA and CDR2 is FQGNSA. The CDR3: CASSSHGGNQPRVPQHF. CDR3 DNA sequence: TGTGCCAGCAGCTCCCATGGAGGCAATCAGCCGCGGGTGCCCCAGCATTTT. The full variable domain, rest sourced from reference TRBV7-2 and TRBJ1-5, is GAGVSQSPSNKVTEKGKDVELRCDPISGHTALYWYRQSLGQGLEFLIYFQGNSAPDKSGLPSDRFSAERTGGSVSTLTIQRTQQEDSAVYLCASSSHGGNQPRVPQHFGDGTRLSIL.

By sample share, this clone is medium-sized. V usage is TRBV10-3 and J usage is TRBJ1-1; unclear D gene. The CDR3 covers 14 residues. V lost 6 bases, J lost 1 base, and 12 bases lay in between. Germline assignment: CDR1 ENHRY and CDR2 SYGVKD. CDR3 sequence (DNA): TGTGCCATCAGCTTGACCCTAAAGAACACTGAAGCTTTCTTT. Amino acids: CAISLTLKNTEAFF.

The chain couples TRBV28 to TRBJ2-2, with TRBD2 identical over 8 bases. This CDR3 region has 15 residues. Germline CDR1 and CDR2: MDHEN and SYDVKM. Germline trimming cut 6 bases from V and 2 bases from J; bases unmatched to any gene: 5. CDR3 protein: CASREAGVNTGELFF. DNA for the CDR3: TGTGCCAGCAGGGAAGCGGGAGTCAACACCGGGGAGCTGTTTTTT.

The chain joins TRBV11-1 to TRBJ2-7; TRBD2 is a possible D gene (5 bases). CDR1 is SGHAT and CDR2 is FQDESV in the germline V gene (reference sequence). The CDR3 loop spans 15 amino acids. Trimming pared 6 bases from V and 0 bases from J, leaving 15 bases between. CDR3 loop: CASSKSASSSYEQYF. DNA of the CDR3: TGTGCCAGCAGTAAGTCGGCTAGCTCCTCCTACGAGCAGTACTTC.

This clone was seen once. CDR3 DNA sequence: TGTGCCAGCAGCCGCGTAGTGGGGAACACTGAAGCTTTCTTT. This codes for CASSRVVGNTEAFF. The chain is built from TRBV6-5 and TRBJ1-1; D call uncertain. Germline V lookup: CDR1 MNHEY, CDR2 SVGAGI. This CDR3 has 14 amino acids. V lost 6 bases and J lost 1, with 12 bases in between.

This chain joins TRBV27 and TRBJ2-7; a possible D gene is TRBD1 (5 bases). This CDR3 spans 12 amino acids. Germline-derived CDR1 and CDR2 are MNHEY and SMNVEV (reference sequence). V lost 2 bases and J lost 5, with 7 bases in between. CDR3 DNA sequence: TGTGCCAGCAGTTTAACCAGGGACGAGCAGTACTTC. Its translation: CASSLTRDEQYF.

This chain uses TRBV7-8 with TRBJ1-1; D is ambiguous. The CDR3 is made up of 13 amino acids. Germline V lookup: CDR1 SGHVS, CDR2 FQNEAQ. The V end lost 5 bases, the J end lost 6 bases, and 13 bases lay between the germline ends. This CDR3 reads CASSLVAAAEAFF. For the CDR3, the DNA is TGTGCCAGCAGCCTCGTGGCCGCCGCTGAAGCTTTCTTT.

A single count supports this clone. The rearrangement joins TRBV19 to TRBJ2-1, with TRBD1 matching 8 bases. Unmatched junction bases numbered 11, after V lost 6 bases and J lost 4 bases. The CDR3 is 16 residues long. Germline loops: CDR1 LNHDA, CDR2 SQIVND (reference sequence). The CDR3 sequence: CASSLTGTGQYNEQFF. The DNA for the CDR3 is TGTGCCAGTAGCCTAACCGGGACAGGCCAATACAATGAGCAGTTCTTC.